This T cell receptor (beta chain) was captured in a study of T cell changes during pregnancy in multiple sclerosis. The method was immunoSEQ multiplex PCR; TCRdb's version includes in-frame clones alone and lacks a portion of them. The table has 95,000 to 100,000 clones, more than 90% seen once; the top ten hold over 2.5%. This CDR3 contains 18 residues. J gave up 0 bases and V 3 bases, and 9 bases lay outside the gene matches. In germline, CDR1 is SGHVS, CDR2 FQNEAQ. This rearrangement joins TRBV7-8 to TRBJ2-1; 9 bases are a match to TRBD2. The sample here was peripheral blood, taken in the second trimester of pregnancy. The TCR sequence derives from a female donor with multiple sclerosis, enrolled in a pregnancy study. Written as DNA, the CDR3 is TGTGCCAGCAGCTTGTTTCTAGCGGGGATGAGCTCCTACAATGAGCAGTTCTTC. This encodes CASSLFLAGMSSYNEQFF.